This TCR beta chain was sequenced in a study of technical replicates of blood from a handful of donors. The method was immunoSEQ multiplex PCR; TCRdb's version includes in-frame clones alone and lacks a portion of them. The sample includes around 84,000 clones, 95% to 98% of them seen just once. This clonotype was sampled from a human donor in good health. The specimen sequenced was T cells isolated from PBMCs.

Here the CDR3 reads CASRRGGGNTIYF. In nucleotides, the CDR3 is TGTGCCAGCAGAAGGGGTGGGGGAAACACCATATATTTT. The chain recombines TRBV6-6 with TRBJ1-3; maybe TRBD1 (5 bases). There are 13 residues in the CDR3. Germline values: CDR1 MNHNY, CDR2 SVGAGI (reference sequence). The V gene lost 6 bases and the J gene lost 4 bases, with 10 bases spanning the gap.